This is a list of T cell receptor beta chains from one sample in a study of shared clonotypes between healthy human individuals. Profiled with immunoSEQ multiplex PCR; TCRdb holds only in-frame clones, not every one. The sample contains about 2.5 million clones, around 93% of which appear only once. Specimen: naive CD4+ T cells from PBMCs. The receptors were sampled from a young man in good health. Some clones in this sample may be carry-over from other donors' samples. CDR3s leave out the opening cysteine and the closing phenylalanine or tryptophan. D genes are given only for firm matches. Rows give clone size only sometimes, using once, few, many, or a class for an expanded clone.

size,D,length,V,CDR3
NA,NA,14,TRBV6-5,ASSYLRAGLQETQY
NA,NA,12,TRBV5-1,ASSLVMITDTQY
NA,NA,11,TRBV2,ASSDVATDTQY
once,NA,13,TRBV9,ASTRLGGLNTEAF
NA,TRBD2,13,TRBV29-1,SALGVRGVYNEQF
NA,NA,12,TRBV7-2,ASSLAQGFYEQY
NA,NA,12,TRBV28,ASSSVTGYNEQF
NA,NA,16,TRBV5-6,ASSPGQGQHSGANVLT
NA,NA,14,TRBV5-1,ASSLVGGLANYGYT
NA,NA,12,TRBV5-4,ASSLGPNTGELF
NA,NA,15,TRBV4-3,ASSQVGSLPSNYGYT
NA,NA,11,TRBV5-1,ASSSGPGHTQY
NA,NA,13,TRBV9,ASNPQGGGPYEQY
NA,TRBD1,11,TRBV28,ACRDSNSYGYT
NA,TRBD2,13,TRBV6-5,ASSYGLAFPGELF
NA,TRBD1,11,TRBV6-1,ASSGRQGWPQH
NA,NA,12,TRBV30,AWSVTSTYNEQF
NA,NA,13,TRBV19,ASSYQRGSYNEQF
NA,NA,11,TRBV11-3,ASSPPASNEQY
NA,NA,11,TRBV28,ASRTDQIGEQY